These 4 T cell receptor beta chains were sequenced from one sample in a study of shared clonotypes between healthy human individuals. Assay: immunoSEQ multiplex PCR; the TCRdb copy retains only in-frame clones and omits some. This sample yields over 850,000 clones, of which around 78% are seen a single time; approximately 0.5% belongs to the top ten. Sequencing was carried out using memory CD4+ T cells from PBMCs. Subset indicated: CD45RA-negative fraction. Receptors were obtained from a man younger than 35 in good health. Some clones in this sample may be carry-over from other donors' samples.

The chain couples TRBV7-2 to TRBJ2-3; D possibly corresponds to TRBD2 (6 bases). The CDR3 length is 11 residues. Trimming left V 6 bases short and J 8 bases short, with 9 bases between. The V gene's germline CDR1 is SGHTA and CDR2 FQGNSA. The CDR3 loop reads CASSRRGTQYF. The CDR3, as DNA: TGTGCCAGCAGTAGGAGGGGTACGCAGTATTTT.

This clone showed up just once. The V and J genes are TRBV27 and TRBJ1-5, with D perhaps TRBD1 (6 bases). This CDR3 has 16 residues. Deletions cut 5 bases from V and 3 bases from J, with 17 bases between. CDR1 and CDR2 (germline): MNHEY, SMNVEV (reference sequence). Here the CDR3 DNA reads TGTGCCAGCAGTCCCCTTTGGGGGCGGGTCAATCAGCCCCAGCATTTT. Encoded protein: CASSPLWGRVNQPQHF.

The genes are TRBV9 and TRBJ2-2, with TRBD1 identical over 7 bases. The trim removed 8 bases at V and 0 bases at J, leaving 7 bases unmatched. Germline V gives CDR1 SGDLS, CDR2 YYNGEE. CDR3 length: 15 amino acids. The CDR3 loop reads CASRGGGSNTGELFF. The CDR3 DNA is TGTGCCAGTCGAGGGGGCGGGTCGAACACCGGGGAGCTGTTTTTT.

This chain connects TRBV20-1 to TRBJ1-2; D is ambiguous. Trimming took off 4 bases at V and 8 bases at J, with 8 bases between the two ends. Germline assignment: CDR1 DFQATT and CDR2 SNEGSKA (reference sequence). The CDR3 consists of 10 residues. This CDR3 reads CSAIVNGYTF. The CDR3 DNA sequence: TGCAGTGCTATAGTAAACGGCTACACCTTC.